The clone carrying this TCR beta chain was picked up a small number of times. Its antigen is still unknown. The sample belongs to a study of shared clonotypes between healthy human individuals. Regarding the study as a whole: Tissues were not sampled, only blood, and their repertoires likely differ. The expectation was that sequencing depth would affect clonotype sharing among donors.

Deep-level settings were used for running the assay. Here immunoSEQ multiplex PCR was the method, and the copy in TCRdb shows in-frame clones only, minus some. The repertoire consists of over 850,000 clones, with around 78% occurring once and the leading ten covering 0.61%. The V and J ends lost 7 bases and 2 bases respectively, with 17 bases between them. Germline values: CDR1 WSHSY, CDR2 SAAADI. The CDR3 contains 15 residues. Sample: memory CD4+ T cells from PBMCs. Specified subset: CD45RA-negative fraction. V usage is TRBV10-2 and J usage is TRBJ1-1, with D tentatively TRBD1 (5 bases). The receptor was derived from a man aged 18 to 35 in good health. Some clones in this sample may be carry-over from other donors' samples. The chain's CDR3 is CASIEVGRENTEAFF. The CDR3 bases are TGCGCCAGCATTGAAGTTGGCAGGGAAAACACTGAAGCTTTCTTT.